One and the same sample provided the 7 T cell receptor beta chains below, sequenced in a study of blood T cells in healthy people across ages (dated by TCRdb to 2014 to 2015). Libraries were constructed by 5' RACE. Sequenced using an Illumina HiSeq 2500. The second PCR ran for about 6 to 11 cycles and used a J-beta primer mix along with a sample-barcoded 5' primer. TCRdb took the public reads, trimmed them with fastp at Q25, ran MiXCR for clone calling and kept in-frame beta chains. For every CDR3 protein sequence, its rows merge into one entry that carries the most common genes and DNA. For this sample the table gives 600,000 to 800,000 distinct CDR3 sequences, of which 20% to 25% were detected only once. 3.5% to 4% of the sample rests with the top ten. Specimen: blood. These receptors were taken from a man between 65 and 79 years old in good health.

The rearrangement uses TRBV28 and TRBJ2-7; 12 bases match TRBD2. After removal of 5 bases from V and 3 bases from J, the junction contained 8 bases not matched to a gene. Per germline, CDR1 MDHEN and CDR2 SYDVKM. The CDR3 contains 16 residues. The CDR3 coding sequence is TGTGCCAGCAGTACCCCTAGCGGGAGGGATCACTACGAGCAGTACTTC. Its translation is CASSTPSGRDHYEQYF.

There are a few counts of this clonotype. The gene calls are TRBV7-2 and TRBJ2-2; 11 nucleotides line up with TRBD2. The CDR3 consists of 16 residues. Germline V gene data show CDR1 as SGHTA and CDR2 as FQGNSA. The V segment lost 1 base and the J segment 4 bases; nucleotides outside the gene matches: 2. The chain's CDR3 is CASSLVLAGGTGELFF. The CDR3 DNA is TGTGCCAGCAGCTTAGTCCTAGCGGGGGGCACCGGGGAGCTGTTTTTT.

Many counts were recorded for this clonotype. V is TRBV25-1 and J is TRBJ2-5; D gene unclear. V gave up 4 bases and J gave up 4 bases, with 4 bases separating them. The CDR3 extends over 11 amino acids. Germline lookup yields CDR1 MGHDK and CDR2 SYGVNS. CDR3 region: CASSGGETQYF. The CDR3 DNA reads TGTGCCAGCAGTGGGGGAGAGACCCAGTACTTC.

In this sample, this clonotype turned up a few times. This chain connects TRBV5-5 to TRBJ2-1; D unclear. V was trimmed by 0 bases and J by 2 bases, leaving 12 bases between them. Germline V lookup: CDR1 SGHKS, CDR2 YYEKEE (reference sequence). CDR3 length: 16 amino acids. In DNA form, the CDR3 reads TGTGCCAGCAGCTTGGCCGGGCTAGTCACCTACAATGAGCAGTTCTTC. Protein product: CASSLAGLVTYNEQFF.

V gene TRBV5-1 combines with J gene TRBJ1-1, with a possible D match to TRBD1 (5 bases). In germline, CDR1 is SGHRS, CDR2 YFSETQ. Trimming removed 0 bases at V and 0 bases at J, with 9 bases between. This CDR3 spans 15 amino acids. The CDR3: CASSLEEGLNTEAFF. The CDR3 coding sequence is TGCGCCAGCAGCTTGGAGGAGGGGTTGAACACTGAAGCTTTCTTT.

This clonotype was seen more than once but under ten times. The CDR3 DNA reads as TGTGCCAGCAGCTTCCAGACTAGCGGGAGTACCGGGGAGCTGTTTTTT. Amino acid sequence: CASSFQTSGSTGELFF. The J gene is TRBJ2-2, the V gene TRBV5-8, with 12 bases fitting TRBD2. CDR1 and CDR2 from the germline V gene are SGHTS and YDEGEE. CDR3 length: 16 residues. V lost 2 bases, J lost 5 bases, and 4 bases stayed unmatched.

This clonotype has just a few counts. The chain joins TRBV2 to TRBJ1-5, with D unclear. The CDR3 totals 14 residues. Germline lookup yields CDR1 SNHLY and CDR2 FYNNEI. Trimming stripped 7 bases from V and 0 bases from J, with 10 bases between. The DNA of the CDR3 is TGTGCCAGCATGCTGGGTTATAGCAATCAGCCCCAGCATTTT. This codes for CASMLGYSNQPQHF.